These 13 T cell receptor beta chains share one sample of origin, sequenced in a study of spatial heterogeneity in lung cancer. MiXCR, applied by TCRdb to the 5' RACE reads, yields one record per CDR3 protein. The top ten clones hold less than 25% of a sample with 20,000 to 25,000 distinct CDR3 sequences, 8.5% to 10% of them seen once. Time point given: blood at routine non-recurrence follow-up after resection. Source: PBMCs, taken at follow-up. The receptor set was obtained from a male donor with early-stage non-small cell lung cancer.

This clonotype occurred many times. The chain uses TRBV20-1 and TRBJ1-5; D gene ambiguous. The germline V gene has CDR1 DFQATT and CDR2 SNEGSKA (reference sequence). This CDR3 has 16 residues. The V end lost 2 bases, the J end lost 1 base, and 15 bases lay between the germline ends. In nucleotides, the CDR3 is TGCAGTGCTAGATCTGTGACGGGTATGAGCAATCAGCCCCAGCATTTT. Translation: CSARSVTGMSNQPQHF.

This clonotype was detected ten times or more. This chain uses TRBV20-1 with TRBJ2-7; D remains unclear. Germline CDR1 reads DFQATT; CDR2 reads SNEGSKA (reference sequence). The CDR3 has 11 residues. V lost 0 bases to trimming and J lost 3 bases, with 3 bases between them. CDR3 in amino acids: CSAREDYEQYF. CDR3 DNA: TGCAGTGCTAGAGAAGACTACGAGCAGTACTTC.

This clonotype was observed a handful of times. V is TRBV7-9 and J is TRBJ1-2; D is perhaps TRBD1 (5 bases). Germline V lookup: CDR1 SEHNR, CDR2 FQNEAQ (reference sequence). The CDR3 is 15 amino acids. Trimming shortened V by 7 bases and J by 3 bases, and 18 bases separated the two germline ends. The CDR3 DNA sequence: TGTGCCAGCAACGTCGGAGGGACTACTTACTATGGCTACACCTTC. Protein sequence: CASNVGGTTYYGYTF.

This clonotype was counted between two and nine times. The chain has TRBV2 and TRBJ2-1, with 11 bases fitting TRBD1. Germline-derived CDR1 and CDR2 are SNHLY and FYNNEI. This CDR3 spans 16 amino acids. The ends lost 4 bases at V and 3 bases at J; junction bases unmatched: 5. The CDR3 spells CASSAPGTGGYNEQFF. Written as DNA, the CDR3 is TGTGCCAGCAGTGCTCCCGGGACAGGGGGCTACAATGAGCAGTTCTTC.

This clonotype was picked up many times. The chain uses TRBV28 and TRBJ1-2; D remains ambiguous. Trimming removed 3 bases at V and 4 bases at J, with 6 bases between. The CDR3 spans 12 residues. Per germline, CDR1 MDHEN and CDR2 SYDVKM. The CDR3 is CASSLRSYGYTF. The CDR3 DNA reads TGTGCCAGCAGTTTGCGGTCCTATGGCTACACCTTC.

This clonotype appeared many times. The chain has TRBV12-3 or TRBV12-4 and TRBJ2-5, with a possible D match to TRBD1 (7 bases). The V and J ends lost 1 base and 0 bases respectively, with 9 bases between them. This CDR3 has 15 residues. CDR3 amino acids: CASSLGRGDQETQYF. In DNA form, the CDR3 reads TGTGCCAGCAGTTTAGGCAGGGGGGACCAAGAGACCCAGTACTTC.

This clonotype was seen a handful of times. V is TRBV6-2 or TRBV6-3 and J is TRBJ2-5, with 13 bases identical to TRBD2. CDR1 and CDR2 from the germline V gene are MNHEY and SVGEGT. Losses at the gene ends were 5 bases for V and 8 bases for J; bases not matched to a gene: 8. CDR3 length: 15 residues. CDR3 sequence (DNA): TGTGCCAGCAGTCGGACTAGCGGGGGAAAGACCACCCAGTACTTC. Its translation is CASSRTSGGKTTQYF.

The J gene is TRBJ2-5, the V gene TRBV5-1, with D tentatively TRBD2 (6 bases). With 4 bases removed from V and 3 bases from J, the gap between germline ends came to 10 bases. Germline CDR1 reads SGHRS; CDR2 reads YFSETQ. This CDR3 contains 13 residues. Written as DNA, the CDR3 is TGCGCCAGCAGCCCTAGCGTGGAAGAGACCCAGTACTTC. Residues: CASSPSVEETQYF.

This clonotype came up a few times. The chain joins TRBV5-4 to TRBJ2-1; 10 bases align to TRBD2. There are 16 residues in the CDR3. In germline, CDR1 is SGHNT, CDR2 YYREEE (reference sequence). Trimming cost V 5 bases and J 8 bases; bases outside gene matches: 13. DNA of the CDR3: TGTGCCAGCAGTTACGACTTTAGCGGGGGGCTGGATGAGCAGTTCTTC. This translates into CASSYDFSGGLDEQFF.

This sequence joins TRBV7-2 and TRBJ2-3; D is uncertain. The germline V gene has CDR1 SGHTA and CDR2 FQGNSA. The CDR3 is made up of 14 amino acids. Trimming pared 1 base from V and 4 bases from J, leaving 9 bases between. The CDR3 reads CASSLGQAPDTQYF. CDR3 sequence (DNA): TGTGCCAGCAGCTTAGGGCAGGCGCCAGATACGCAGTATTTT.

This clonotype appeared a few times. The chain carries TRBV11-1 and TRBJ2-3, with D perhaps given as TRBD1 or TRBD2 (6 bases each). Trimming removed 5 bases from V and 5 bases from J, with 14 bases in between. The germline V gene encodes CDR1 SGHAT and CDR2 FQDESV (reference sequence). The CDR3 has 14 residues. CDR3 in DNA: TGTGCCAGCAGCCAAGGGGGGCTTAGAGATACGCAGTATTTT. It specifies CASSQGGLRDTQYF. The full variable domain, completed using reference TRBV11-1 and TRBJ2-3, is EAEVAQSPRYKITEKSQAVAFWCDPISGHATLYWYRQILGQGPELLVQFQDESVVDDSQLPKDRFSAERLKGVDSTLKIQPAELGDSAMYLCASSQGGLRDTQYFGPGTRLTVL.

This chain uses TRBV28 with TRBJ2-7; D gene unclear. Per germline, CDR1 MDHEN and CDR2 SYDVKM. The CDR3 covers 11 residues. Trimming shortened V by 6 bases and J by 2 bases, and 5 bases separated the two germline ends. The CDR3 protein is CASRVTYEQYF. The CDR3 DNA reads TGTGCCAGCAGGGTTACCTACGAGCAGTACTTC.

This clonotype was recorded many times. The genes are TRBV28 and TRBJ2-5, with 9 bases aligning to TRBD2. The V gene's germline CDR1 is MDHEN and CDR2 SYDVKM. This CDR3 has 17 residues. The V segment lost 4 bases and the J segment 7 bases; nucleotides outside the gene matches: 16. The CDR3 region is CASSSPGGSGGFGTQYF. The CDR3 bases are TGTGCCAGCAGTTCACCAGGGGGTAGCGGGGGCTTTGGGACCCAGTACTTC. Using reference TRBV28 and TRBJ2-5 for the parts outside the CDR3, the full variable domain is DVKVTQSSRYLVKRTGEKVFLECVQDMDHENMFWYRQDPGLGLRLIYFSYDVKMKEKGDIPEGYSVSREKKERFSLILESASTNQTSMYLCASSSPGGSGGFGTQYFGPGTRLLVL.